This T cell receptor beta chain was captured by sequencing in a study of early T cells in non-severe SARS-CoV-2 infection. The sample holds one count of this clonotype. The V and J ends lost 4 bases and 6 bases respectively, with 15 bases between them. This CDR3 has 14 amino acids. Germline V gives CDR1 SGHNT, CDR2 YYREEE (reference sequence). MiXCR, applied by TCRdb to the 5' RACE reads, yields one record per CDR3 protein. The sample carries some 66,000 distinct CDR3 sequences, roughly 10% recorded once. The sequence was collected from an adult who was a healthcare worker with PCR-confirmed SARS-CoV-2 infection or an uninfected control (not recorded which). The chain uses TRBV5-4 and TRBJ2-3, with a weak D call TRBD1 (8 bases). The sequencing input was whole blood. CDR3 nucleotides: TGTGCCAGCAGCAGAACAGGGGGGGCGGATACGCAGTATTTT. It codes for CASSRTGGADTQYF.